Sequencing of this TCR beta chain was carried out in a study of T cell responses to AZD1222 COVID-19 vaccine. General study points: Donor demographics were predominantly white British with a female majority; clonal diversity may be underestimated. Spike-specific TCR repertoires showed rising breadth and depth after two AZD1222 doses.

The data were produced by immunoSEQ multiplex PCR, yet TCRdb's version contains in-frame clones alone and is incomplete. The sample shows 160,000 or so clones, 80% to 95% of them seen only once. As for this clone: Its antigen is still unknown.

Germline values: CDR1 LGHNT, CDR2 FRNRAP. V lost 6 bases and J lost 11; bases outside the gene matches: 6. The CDR3 length is 12 residues. The specimen comprised peripheral blood, sampled on day 0 of AZD1222 vaccination. The clonotype comes from an adult in good health. The J gene is TRBJ1-1, the V gene TRBV12-5, with TRBD1 matching 10 bases. CDR3 loop: CASGPPGQGAFF. The CDR3 nucleotides are TGTGCTAGTGGCCCCCCGGGACAGGGGGCTTTCTTT.